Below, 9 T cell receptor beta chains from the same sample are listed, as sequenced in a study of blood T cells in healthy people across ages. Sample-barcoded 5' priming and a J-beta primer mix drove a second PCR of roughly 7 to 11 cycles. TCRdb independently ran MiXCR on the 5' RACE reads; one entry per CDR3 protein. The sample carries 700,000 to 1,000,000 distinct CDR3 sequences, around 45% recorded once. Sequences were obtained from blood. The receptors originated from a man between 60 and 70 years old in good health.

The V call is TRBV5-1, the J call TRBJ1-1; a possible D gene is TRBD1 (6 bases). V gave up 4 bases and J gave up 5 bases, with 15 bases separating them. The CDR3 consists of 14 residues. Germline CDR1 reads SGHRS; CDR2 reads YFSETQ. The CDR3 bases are TGCGCCAGCAGCGCAGGGGAGGTAGGAACTGAAGCTTTCTTT. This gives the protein CASSAGEVGTEAFF.

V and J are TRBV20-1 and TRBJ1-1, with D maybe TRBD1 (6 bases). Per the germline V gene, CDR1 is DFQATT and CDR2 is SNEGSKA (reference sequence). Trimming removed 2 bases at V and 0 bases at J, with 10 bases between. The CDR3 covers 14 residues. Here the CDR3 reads CSARKQGLNTEAFF. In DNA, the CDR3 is TGCAGTGCTAGAAAACAGGGTTTGAACACTGAAGCTTTCTTT.

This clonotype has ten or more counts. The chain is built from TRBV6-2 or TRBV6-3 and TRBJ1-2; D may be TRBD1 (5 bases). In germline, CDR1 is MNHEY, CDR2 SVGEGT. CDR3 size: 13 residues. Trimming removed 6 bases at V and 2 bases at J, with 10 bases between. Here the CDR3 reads CASSDRVNYGYTF. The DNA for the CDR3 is TGTGCCAGCAGCGACAGAGTAAACTATGGCTACACCTTC.

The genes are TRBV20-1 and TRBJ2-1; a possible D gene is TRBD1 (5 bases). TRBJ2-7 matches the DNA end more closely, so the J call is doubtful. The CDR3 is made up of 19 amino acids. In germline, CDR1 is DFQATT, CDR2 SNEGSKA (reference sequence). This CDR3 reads CSARDLFRALLDTNNEQYF. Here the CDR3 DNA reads TGCAGTGCTAGAGATCTCTTCAGGGCGTTATTGGACACTAACAATGAGCAGTACTTC.

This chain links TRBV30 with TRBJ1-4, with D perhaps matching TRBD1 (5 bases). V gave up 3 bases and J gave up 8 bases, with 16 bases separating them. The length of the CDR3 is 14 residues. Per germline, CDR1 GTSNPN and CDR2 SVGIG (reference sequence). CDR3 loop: CAWRLRGAREKLFF. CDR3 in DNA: TGTGCCTGGAGGTTAAGGGGCGCTCGAGAAAAACTGTTTTTT.

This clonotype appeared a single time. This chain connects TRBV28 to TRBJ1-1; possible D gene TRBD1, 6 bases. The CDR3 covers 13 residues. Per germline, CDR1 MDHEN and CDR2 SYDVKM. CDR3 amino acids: CASLAGANTEAFF. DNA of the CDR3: TGTGCGAGCCTCGCAGGGGCGAACACTGAAGCTTTCTTT.

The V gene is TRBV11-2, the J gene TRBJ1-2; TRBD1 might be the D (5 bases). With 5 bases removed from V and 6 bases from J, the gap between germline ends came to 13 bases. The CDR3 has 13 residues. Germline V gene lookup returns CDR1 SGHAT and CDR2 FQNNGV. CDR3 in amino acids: CASSRVLTDGYTF. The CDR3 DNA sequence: TGTGCCAGCAGCCGCGTTTTGACAGATGGCTACACCTTC.

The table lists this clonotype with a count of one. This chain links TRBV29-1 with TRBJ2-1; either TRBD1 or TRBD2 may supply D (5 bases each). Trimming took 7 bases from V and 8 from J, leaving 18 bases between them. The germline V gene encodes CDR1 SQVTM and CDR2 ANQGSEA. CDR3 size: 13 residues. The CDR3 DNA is TGCAGCGGCGACGCGTCAGGGACGGATGAGCAGTTCTTC. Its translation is CSGDASGTDEQFF.

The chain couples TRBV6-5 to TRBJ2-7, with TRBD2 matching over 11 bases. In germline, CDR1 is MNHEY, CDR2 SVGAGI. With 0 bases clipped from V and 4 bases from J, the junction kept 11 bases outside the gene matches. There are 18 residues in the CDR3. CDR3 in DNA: TGTGCCAGCAGTTACTCGCCACCCACTAGCGGGGGTTGGTACGAGCAGTACTTC. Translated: CASSYSPPTSGGWYEQYF.